The subject of this entry is one TCR beta chain. What it recognizes is unknown. The data are from a study of naive and memory T cell subsets. Points from the study as a whole: RNA-based TCR counts may shift with T cell activation and differentiation. Diversity fell and Gini index rose from naive through CM, EM, EMRA.

Two oligonucleotides, mixed equimolar, formed the beta constant-region primer covering TRBC1 and TRBC2. An oligonucleotide with the SP2 primer and a 12-nucleotide UMI was ligated to the cDNA 3' end. Ligated cDNA was amplified by four rounds of PCR with nested alpha and beta constant-region primers and SP2. A single record per CDR3 protein comes from TCRdb applying MiXCR to the UMI-ligation and nested PCR reads. The repertoire has about 21,000 distinct CDR3 sequences, approximately 10% of them found once; the top ten carry 18%. Trimming stripped 0 bases from V and 5 bases from J, with 5 bases between. This CDR3 has 13 amino acids. Germline loops: CDR1 LNHNV, CDR2 YYDKDF (reference sequence).

Sequenced input: central memory CD8+ T cells from blood. The V and J genes are TRBV15 and TRBJ2-4; TRBD2 is a possible D gene (5 bases). The receptor was isolated from a human donor in good health. CDR3 residues: CATSREGENIQYF. The CDR3 DNA sequence: TGTGCCACCAGCAGAGAGGGAGAAAACATTCAGTACTTC.